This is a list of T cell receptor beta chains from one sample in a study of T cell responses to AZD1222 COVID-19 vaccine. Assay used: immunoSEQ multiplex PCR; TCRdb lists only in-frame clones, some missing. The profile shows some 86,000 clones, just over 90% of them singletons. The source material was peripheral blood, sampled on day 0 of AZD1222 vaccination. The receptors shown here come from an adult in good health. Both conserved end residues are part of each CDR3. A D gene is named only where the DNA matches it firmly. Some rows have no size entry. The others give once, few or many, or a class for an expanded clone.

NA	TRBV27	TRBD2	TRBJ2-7	TGTGCCAGCAGTTCGGGACTAGCCTACGAGCAGTACTTC	CASSSGLAYEQYF
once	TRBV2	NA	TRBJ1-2	TGTGCCAGCCGGGACACGGCGTCCTACACCTTC	CASRDTASYTF
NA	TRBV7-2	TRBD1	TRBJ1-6	TGTGCCAGCAGTAACCGGGGACAGGGCTTTTCACCCCTCCACTTT	CASSNRGQGFSPLHF
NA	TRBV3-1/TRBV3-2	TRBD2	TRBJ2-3	TGTGCCAGCAGCCTGCGGGAGGAGGCAGATACGCAGTATTTT	CASSLREEADTQYF
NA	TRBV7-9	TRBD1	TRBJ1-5	TGTGCCAGCAGCCAAACAGGGGATCAGCCCCAGCATTTT	CASSQTGDQPQHF
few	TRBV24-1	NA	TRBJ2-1	TGTGCCACCAGTGGGTCGAACAATGAGCAGTTCTTC	CATSGSNNEQFF
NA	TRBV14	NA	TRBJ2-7	TGTGCCAGCAGCCAAGATTGGGGTTACGAGCAGTACTTC	CASSQDWGYEQYF
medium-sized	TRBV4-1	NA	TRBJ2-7	TGCGCCAGCAGCCAAGAAAGGGTGGGGACTGCGAGCTCCTACGAGCAGTACTTC	CASSQERVGTASSYEQYF
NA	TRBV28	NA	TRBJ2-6	TGTGCCAGCAGTTTTGGAGGGACAACTGGGGCCAACGTCCTGACTTTC	CASSFGGTTGANVLTF
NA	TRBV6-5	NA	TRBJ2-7	TGTGCCAGCAGTTCCCTAAGGGGGGGGGAGGCCAAGCAGTACTTC	CASSSLRGGEAKQYF
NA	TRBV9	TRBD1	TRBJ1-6	TGTGCCAGCAGCGCCCGGGACAGGGGCAATTCACCCCTCCACTTT	CASSARDRGNSPLHF
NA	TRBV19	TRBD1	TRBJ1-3	TGTGCCAGTAGTTTGGGACAGGGGGTCCCTGGAAACACCATATATTTT	CASSLGQGVPGNTIYF
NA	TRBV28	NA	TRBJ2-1	TGTGCCAGCACCCCACAGCGAGCGGATTACAATGAGCAGTTCTTC	CASTPQRADYNEQFF
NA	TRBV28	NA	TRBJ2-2	TGTGCCAGCAGTTTAGGGGGCGCAGGGAGCACCGGGGAGCTGTTTTTT	CASSLGGAGSTGELFF
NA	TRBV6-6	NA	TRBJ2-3	TGTGCCAGCAGCCGACTAAGGCGAGATACGCAGTATTTT	CASSRLRRDTQYF
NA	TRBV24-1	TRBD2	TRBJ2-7	TGTGCCACCTCTCCGACGGGAGGGAGGTACGAGCAGTACTTC	CATSPTGGRYEQYF
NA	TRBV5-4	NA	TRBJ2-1	TGTGCCAGCAGCGAGGGCGGAACAATAAACAATGAGCAGTTCTTC	CASSEGGTINNEQFF
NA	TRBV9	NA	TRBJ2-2	TGTGCCAGCAGCGTTTCGGGGGCTTATACCGGGGAGCTGTTTTTT	CASSVSGAYTGELFF
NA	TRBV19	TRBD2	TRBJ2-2	TGTGCCAGTAGTCCACTTTCGGGGACTAGCGGGAGTCTCGCCGGGGAGCTGTTTTTT	CASSPLSGTSGSLAGELFF
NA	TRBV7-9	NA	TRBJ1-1	TGTGCCAGCAGCTTAGCGTCGAAGAGTGAAGCTTTCTTT	CASSLASKSEAFF
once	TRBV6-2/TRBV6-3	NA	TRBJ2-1	TGTGCCAGCAGTTACCTAGGGGGGGCAAGCGGCTATGAGCAGTTCTTC	CASSYLGGASGYEQFF
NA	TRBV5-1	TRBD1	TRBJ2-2	TGCGCCAGCAGCGGTTGGACAGGGGGGACCGGGGAGCTGTTTTTT	CASSGWTGGTGELFF
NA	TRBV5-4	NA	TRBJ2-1	TGTGCCAGCACCCTGAGGGGCTACAATGAGCAGTTCTTC	CASTLRGYNEQFF
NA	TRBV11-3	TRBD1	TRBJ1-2	TGTGCCAGCAGTTCAGGCCGAGGGCAGGGGGACGATGGCTACACCTTC	CASSSGRGQGDDGYTF
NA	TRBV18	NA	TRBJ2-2	TGTGCCAGCTCACTAAATGCAGATACGAACACCGGGGAGCTGTTTTTT	CASSLNADTNTGELFF
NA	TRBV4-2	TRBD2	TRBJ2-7	TGTGCCAGCAGCCAACTAGCGGCTAGCTCCTACGAGCAGTACTTC	CASSQLAASSYEQYF
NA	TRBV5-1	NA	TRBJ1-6	TGCGCCAGCAGCAATGTGGGGAGCTCCTATAATTCACCCCTCCACTTT	CASSNVGSSYNSPLHF
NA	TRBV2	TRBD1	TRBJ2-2	TGTGCCAGCAGTTTACGGACAGGGAACACCGGGGAGCTGTTTTTT	CASSLRTGNTGELFF
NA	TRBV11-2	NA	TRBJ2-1	TGTGCCAGCAGCTTAGAGGCCTCAGCCTACAATGAGCAGTTCTTC	CASSLEASAYNEQFF
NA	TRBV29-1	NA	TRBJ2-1	TGCAGCGTCCGGAGTTTACTGGAGCAGTTCTTC	CSVRSLLEQFF
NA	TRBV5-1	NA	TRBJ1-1	TGCGCCAGCAGCTTGGGTCCGGGGAACACTGAAGCTTTCTTT	CASSLGPGNTEAFF
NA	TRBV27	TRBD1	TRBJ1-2	TGTGCCAGCAGGGACAGGGGTCGTGGCTACACCTTC	CASRDRGRGYTF
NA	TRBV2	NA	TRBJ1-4	TGTGCCAGCAGCCCCCGGGGGGAAAAACTGTTTTTT	CASSPRGEKLFF
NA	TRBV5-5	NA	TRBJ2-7	TGTGCCAGCAGCCCCTCCTACGAGCAGTACTTC	CASSPSYEQYF
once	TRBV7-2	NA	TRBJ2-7	TGTGCCAGCAGCTTAGGGGACACCGGCGTTTATGAGCAGTACTTC	CASSLGDTGVYEQYF
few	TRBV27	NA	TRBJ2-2	TGTGCCAGCAGTTCCCCAGGGAGGACCGGGGAGCTGTTTTTT	CASSSPGRTGELFF
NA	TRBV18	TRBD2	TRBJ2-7	TGTGCCAGCTCGCCACCTAGCGGGAGGACCGACGAGCAGTACTTC	CASSPPSGRTDEQYF
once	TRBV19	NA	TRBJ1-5	TGTGCCAGTAGTATATGGTCAGGGATCGCTTCCAATCAGCCCCAGCATTTT	CASSIWSGIASNQPQHF
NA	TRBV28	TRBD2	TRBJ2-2	TGTGCCAGCATGTTGGTTCTAGCGGGGGCTACGAACACCGGGGAGCTGTTTTTT	CASMLVLAGATNTGELFF
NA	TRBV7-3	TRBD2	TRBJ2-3	TGTGCCAGCAGCCAGACTAGCGGGAGGACAGATACGCAGTATTTT	CASSQTSGRTDTQYF
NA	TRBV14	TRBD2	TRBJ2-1	TGTGCCAGCAGCCAGTCTCCGGGACTAGCGACGAGTATCTACAATGAGCAGTTCTTC	CASSQSPGLATSIYNEQFF
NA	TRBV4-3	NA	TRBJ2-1	TGCGCCAGCAGCCAAGATTATACGGGCTACAATGAGCAGTTCTTC	CASSQDYTGYNEQFF
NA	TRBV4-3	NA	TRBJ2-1	TGCGCCAGCAGCCAAGAATCCGTGAGCTCCTACAATGAGCAGTTCTTC	CASSQESVSSYNEQFF
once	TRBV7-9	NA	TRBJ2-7	TGTGCCAGCAGCTTTCCCCTGACTAACCACGAGCAGTACTTC	CASSFPLTNHEQYF
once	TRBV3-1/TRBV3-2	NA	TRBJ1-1	TGTGCCAGCAGAATCCAGGGGCGCGCTGAAGCTTTCTTT	CASRIQGRAEAFF
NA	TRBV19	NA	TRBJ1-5	TGTGCCAGTAGTAGTTCCGAATTCCACTTCAGGGCACGGGGGCCCCAGCATTTT	CASSSSEFHFRARGPQHF
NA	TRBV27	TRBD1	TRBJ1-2	TGTGCCAGCAGTTTACTTGGGACAGAGAGATATGGCTACACCTTC	CASSLLGTERYGYTF
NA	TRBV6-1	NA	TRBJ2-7	TGTGCCAGCAGTGATCCCCCTTACTACGAGCAGTACTTC	CASSDPPYYEQYF
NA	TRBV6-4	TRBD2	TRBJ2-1	TGTGCCAGGGAGGTGGGACTAGCGGGGGGGATCAATGAGCAGTTCTTC	CAREVGLAGGINEQFF
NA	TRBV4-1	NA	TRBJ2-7	TGCGCCAGCAGCAGGGCAAGTCGACTGGAACAGTACTTC	CASSRASRLEQYF
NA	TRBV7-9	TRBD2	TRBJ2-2	TGTGCCAGCAGTCCGAGCGGGAGTGGGACCGGGGAGCTGTTTTTT	CASSPSGSGTGELFF